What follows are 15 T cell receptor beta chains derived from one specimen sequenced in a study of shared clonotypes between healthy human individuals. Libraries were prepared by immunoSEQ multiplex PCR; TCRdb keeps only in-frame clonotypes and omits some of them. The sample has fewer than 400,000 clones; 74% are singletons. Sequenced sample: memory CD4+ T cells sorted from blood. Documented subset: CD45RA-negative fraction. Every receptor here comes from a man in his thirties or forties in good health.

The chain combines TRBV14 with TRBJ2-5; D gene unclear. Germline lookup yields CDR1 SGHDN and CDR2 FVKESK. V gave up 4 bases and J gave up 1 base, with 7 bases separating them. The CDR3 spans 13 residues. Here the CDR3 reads CASSRYLQETQYF. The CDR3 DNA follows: TGTGCCAGCAGCCGCTACCTCCAAGAGACCCAGTACTTC.

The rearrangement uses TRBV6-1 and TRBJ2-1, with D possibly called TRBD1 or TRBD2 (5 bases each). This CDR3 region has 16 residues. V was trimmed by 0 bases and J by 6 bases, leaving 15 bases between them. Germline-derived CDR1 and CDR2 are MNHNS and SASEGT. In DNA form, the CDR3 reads TGTGCCAGCAGTGAAGCGGGGTTACCAGGGAGCAATGAGCAGTTCTTC. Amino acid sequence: CASSEAGLPGSNEQFF.

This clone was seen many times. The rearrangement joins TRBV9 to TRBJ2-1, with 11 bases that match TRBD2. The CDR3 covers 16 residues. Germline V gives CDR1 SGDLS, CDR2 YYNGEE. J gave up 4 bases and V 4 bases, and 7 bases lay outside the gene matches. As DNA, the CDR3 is TGTGCCAGCAGCAGTACCGGGACTAGCGGATACAATGAGCAGTTCTTC. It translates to CASSSTGTSGYNEQFF.

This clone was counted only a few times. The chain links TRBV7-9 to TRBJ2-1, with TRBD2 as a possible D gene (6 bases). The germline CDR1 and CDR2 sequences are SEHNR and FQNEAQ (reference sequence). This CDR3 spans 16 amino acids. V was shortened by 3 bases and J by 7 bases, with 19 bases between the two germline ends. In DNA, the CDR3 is TGTGCCAGCAGCTTCCTGGGTAGCGGAGGCGCGAATGAGCAGTTCTTC. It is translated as CASSFLGSGGANEQFF.

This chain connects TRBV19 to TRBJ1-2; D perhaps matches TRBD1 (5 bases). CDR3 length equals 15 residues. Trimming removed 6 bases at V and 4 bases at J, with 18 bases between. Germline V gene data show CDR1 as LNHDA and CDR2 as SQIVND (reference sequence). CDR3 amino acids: CASSRSGGDLYGYTF. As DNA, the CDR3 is TGTGCCAGTAGCCGCTCCGGGGGGGACCTCTATGGCTACACCTTC.

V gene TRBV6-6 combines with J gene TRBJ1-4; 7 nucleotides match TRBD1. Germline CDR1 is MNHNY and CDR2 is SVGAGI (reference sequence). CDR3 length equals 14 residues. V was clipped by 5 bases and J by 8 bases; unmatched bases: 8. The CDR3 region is CASSERDREEKLFF. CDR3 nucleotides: TGTGCCAGCAGTGAGCGGGACAGAGAAGAAAAACTGTTTTTT.

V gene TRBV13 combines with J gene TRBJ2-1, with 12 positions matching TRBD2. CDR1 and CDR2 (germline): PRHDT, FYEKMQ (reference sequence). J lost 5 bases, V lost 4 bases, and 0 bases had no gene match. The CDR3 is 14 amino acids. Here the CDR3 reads CASSWTSGNNEQFF. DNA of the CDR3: TGTGCCAGCAGCTGGACTAGCGGGAACAATGAGCAGTTCTTC.

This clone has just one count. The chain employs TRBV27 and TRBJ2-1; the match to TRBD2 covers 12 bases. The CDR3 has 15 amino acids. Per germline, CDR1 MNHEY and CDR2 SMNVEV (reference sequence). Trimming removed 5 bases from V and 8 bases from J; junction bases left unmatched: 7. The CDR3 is CASSPLAGGSDEQFF. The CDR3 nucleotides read TGTGCCAGCAGTCCCCTAGCGGGAGGGAGCGATGAGCAGTTCTTC.

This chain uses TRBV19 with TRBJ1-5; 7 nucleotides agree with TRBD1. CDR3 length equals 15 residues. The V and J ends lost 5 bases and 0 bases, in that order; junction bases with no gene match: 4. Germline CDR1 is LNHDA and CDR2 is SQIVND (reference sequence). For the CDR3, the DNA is TGTGCCAGTAGTCCGACAGGGAATAGCAATCAGCCCCAGCATTTT. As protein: CASSPTGNSNQPQHF.

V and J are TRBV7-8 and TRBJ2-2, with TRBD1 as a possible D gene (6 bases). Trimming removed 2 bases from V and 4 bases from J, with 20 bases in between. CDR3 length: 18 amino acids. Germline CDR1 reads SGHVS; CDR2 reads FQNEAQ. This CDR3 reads CASSLLPRAGAPTGELFF. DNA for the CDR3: TGTGCCAGCAGCTTACTGCCCCGGGCAGGGGCTCCCACCGGGGAGCTGTTTTTT. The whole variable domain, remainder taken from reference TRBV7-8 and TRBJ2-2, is GAGVSQSPRYKVAKRGQDVALRCDPISGHVSLFWYQQALGQGPEFLTYFQNEAQLDKSGLPSDRFFAERPEGSVSTLKIQRTQQEDSAVYLCASSLLPRAGAPTGELFFGEGSRLTVL.

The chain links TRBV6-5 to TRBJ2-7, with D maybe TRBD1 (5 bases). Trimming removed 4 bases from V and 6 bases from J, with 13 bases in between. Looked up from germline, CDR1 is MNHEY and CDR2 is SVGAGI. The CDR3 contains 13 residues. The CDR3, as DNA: TGTGCCAGCAGTTTCCCAGGGTCCAGCGAGCAGTACTTC. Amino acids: CASSFPGSSEQYF.

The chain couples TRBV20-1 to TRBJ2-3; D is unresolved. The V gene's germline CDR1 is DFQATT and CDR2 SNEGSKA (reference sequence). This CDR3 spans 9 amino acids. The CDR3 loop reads CRGSDTQYF. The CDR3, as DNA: TGCAGGGGCTCAGATACGCAGTATTTT.

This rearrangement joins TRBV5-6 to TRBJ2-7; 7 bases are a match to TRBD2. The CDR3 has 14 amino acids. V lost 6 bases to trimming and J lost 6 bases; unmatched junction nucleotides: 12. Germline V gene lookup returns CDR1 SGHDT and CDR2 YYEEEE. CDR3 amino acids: CASNPLERDSEQYF. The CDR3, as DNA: TGTGCCAGCAATCCACTCGAGCGGGACTCCGAGCAGTACTTC. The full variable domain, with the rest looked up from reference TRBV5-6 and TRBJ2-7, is DAGVTQSPTHLIKTRGQQVTLRCSPKSGHDTVSWYQQALGQGPQFIFQYYEEEERQRGNFPDRFSGHQFPNYSSELNVNALLLGDSALYLCASNPLERDSEQYFGPGTRLTVT.

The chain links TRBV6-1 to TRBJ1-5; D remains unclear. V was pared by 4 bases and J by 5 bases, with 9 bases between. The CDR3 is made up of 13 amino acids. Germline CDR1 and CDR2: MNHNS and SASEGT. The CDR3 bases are TGTGCCAGCAGTGCATGGGCAGATCAGCCCCAGCATTTT. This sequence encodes CASSAWADQPQHF.

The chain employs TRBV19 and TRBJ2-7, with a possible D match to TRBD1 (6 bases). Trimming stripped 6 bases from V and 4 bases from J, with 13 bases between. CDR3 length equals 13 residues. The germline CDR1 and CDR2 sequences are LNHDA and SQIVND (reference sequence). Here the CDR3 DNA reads TGTGCCAGTAGCAGGGGTCGGGGTTACGAGCAGTACTTC. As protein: CASSRGRGYEQYF.